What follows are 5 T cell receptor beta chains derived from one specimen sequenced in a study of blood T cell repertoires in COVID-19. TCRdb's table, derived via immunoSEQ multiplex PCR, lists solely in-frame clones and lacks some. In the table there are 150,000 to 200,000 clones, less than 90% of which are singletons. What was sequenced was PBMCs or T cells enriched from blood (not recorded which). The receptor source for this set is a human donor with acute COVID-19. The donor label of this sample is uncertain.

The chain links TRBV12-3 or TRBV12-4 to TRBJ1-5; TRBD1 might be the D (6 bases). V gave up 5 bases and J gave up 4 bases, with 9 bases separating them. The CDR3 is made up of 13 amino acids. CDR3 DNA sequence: TGTGCCAGCAGTCCCCAGGGGAATCAGCCCCAGCATTTT. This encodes CASSPQGNQPQHF.

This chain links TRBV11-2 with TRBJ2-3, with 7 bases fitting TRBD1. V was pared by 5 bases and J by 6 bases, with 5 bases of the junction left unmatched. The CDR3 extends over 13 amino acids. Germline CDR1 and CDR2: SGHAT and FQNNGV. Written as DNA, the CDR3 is TGTGCCAGCAGCCCGGACAGGCGGGATACGCAGTATTTT. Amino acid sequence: CASSPDRRDTQYF.

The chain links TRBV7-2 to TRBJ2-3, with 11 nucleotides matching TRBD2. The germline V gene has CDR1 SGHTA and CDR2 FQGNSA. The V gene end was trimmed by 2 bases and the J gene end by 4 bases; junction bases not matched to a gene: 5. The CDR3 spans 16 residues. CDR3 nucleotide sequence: TGTGCCAGCAGCTTATTAGCGGGGGGGCGACCAGATACGCAGTATTTT. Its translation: CASSLLAGGRPDTQYF.

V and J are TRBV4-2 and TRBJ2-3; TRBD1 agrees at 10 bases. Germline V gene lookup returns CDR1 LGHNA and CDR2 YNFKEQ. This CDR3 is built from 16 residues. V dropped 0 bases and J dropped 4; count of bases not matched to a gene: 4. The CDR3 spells CASSQETGGSADTQYF. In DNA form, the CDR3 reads TGTGCCAGCAGCCAAGAGACAGGGGGCAGCGCAGATACGCAGTATTTT.

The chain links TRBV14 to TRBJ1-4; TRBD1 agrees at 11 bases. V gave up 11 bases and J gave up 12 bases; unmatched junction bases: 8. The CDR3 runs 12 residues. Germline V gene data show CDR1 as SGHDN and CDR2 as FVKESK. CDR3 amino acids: CASGTGGRELFF. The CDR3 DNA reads TGTGCCTCCGGGACAGGGGGTCGGGAACTGTTTTTT.